The subject of this entry is one TCR beta chain. What antigen it recognizes has not been identified. Nothing much larger sits one base from this clone, and base qualities are not available. Libraries came from the immunoSEQ multiplex PCR assay. In the paper's pipeline: A statistical classification framework was built for diagnosing cytomegalovirus status from the catalog of TCR beta chain sequences. Here the immuneACCESS table is served through TCRdb, limited to in-frame sequences with V and J called. Missing clones are a known gap in these copies; in checked studies unresolved V genes cover under half, and the rest lacks a known reason. The V and J calls and the clone size are those of that table, but D and trimming were determined from the DNA. The sample records roughly 80,000 clones, roughly 95% of which are singletons. The ten largest clones take up 2.5% to 3.5% of the sample. The data were taken from a study of cytomegalovirus exposure and HLA in healthy donors (dated by TCRdb to about 2017). The study in broad terms: The 500 to 800 repertoires of the first cohort and the 95 to 150 validation repertoires were produced on the same platform, according to a later analysis. Besides the first cohort of 666 subjects, a separate validation cohort made up of 120 different subjects was used. The aim of the study was to test whether cataloging public T cell receptors could identify signatures of past pathogen exposure. The study combined high-throughput TCR immunosequencing, statistical association of individual TCRs with disease status, and machine learning to predict cytomegalovirus infection status.

Donors formed part of the validation cohort, which comprised 120 subjects and was distinct from the first cohort of several hundred subjects. The CDR3 starts with the cysteine, ends with the phenylalanine, and has 14 residues. Only the CDR3 DNA is retained, 42 bases long and in frame from the first base. Between the V and J ends, shortened by 3 bases and 2 bases respectively, the junction contains 10 bases. The germline V gene encodes CDR1 SGDLS and CDR2 YYNGEE. Summary of the overall study and its limitations: While some public TCRs were present in many individuals, most TCR sequences turned up only very rarely across donors. It was suggested by the authors that the approach could potentially be generalized to other disease states and immunological phenotypes. A later analysis found that TCRs clustered in the first cohort also tended to co-occur in the roughly 120 validation repertoires, with more than 90% of cluster scores above 0. In both the original and validation cohorts, the classifier was reported to diagnose cytomegalovirus status with high specificity and sensitivity. The study gave a list of about 170 TCR beta chains associated with cytomegalovirus. In vitro tests confirmed that three of the cytomegalovirus-associated TCR beta chains recognize cytomegalovirus antigens. A later analysis had no HLA typing for the validation cohort, so co-occurrence there was scored across all 110 or so repertoires.

The receptor comes from a woman between 18 and 29 years old in good health and CMV-seropositive. The rearrangement combines TRBV9 with TRBJ2-3; matching of 6 bases hints at TRBD2 as the D gene. Input material: PBMCs. The DNA is TGTGCCAGCAGCGCACTAGCCCACACAGATACGCAGTATTTT. It translates to CASSALAHTDTQYF.